The entry below describes one T cell receptor beta chain. Its target is not known. TCRdb keeps only in-frame clones here, not all; method: immunoSEQ multiplex PCR. The repertoire holds about 41,000 clones, with more than 60% as singletons. The sample comes from a study of immune evolution from preneoplasia to lung adenocarcinoma. Study summary: HLA loss of heterozygosity: 5.5% to 8.5% AIS, about 15% MIA, 30% to 35% ADC, none AAH.

Patients had resection in Japan or China between about 2014 and 2017. Premalignant or tumor cells were enriched by macro-dissection after pathologic assessment. Overall study results and limits: Normal lung had highest clonality; later lesions appeared denser, more diverse.

The length of the CDR3 is 14 residues. V lost 4 bases and J lost 8, with 17 bases in between. Germline V gene sequence: CDR1 SGHDN, CDR2 FVKESK. The receptor was isolated from a person aged 55 to 75 with lung adenocarcinoma. Sequenced input: FFPE invasive lung adenocarcinoma tissue. The chain employs TRBV14 and TRBJ1-2; D is undetermined. The CDR3 bases are TGTGCCAGCAGCCCCTATGACCCGTTGTCGGGCTACACCTTC. Its translation: CASSPYDPLSGYTF. Full variable domain (rest looked up from reference TRBV14 and TRBJ1-2): EAGVTQFPSHSVIEKGQTVTLRCDPISGHDNLYWYRRVMGKEIKFLLHFVKESKQDESGMPNNRFLAERTGGTYSTLKVQPAELEDSGVYFCASSPYDPLSGYTFGSGTRLTVV.